This record concerns one TCR beta chain sequence. Its recognized antigen is unknown. Qualities for individual bases were not recorded, and no much larger clone is one base off. The data were obtained in a study of radiation and T cells in renal cell carcinoma (dated by TCRdb to 2020 to 2021). As for the study more broadly: In total, 50 to 60 samples, comprising around 25 tumors and approximately 27 peripheral blood samples, were subjected to TCR beta sequencing. The last blood draw happened 4 weeks after radiation, timed to coincide with nephrectomy. Across all 53 samples, several million unique CDR3 nucleotide sequences encoding 2,658,974 unique CDR3 amino acid sequences were identified.

The time point label, as the study defines it: blood 4 weeks post-SBRT, at nephrectomy. In the paper's terms, the treatment or condition label means: 15 Gy SBRT to primary tumor, nephrectomy 4 weeks later. The samples were drawn from a clinical trial, where primary renal cell carcinomas were treated with 15 Gy of stereotactic body radiation therapy and then removed by nephrectomy 4 weeks afterward. To follow tumor-enriched clonotypes, peripheral blood was collected serially from radiation-treated patients at baseline and again at 2 weeks and 4 weeks after SBRT. Every patient had renal cell carcinoma of clear cell pathology. Genomic DNA for TCR sequencing was prepared using the QIAamp DNA Blood Mini Kit (Qiagen). Samples were included in the analyses only if all quality control checks were passed. V ends up 4 bases short and J 3 bases short, with an unmatched junction base count of 9. Including the terminal cysteine and phenylalanine, the CDR3 comprises 17 residues. The kept DNA is CDR3 alone, 51 bases in frame from the first base. In the germline V gene, CDR1 corresponds to SGHAT and CDR2 to FQNNGV.

General findings and caveats noted by the study authors: In blood, the top tumor clonotypes increased between baseline and 2 weeks post-radiation and then shrank by 4 weeks, which suggests that tumor-resident clones expanded only transiently. Dynamics of the blood repertoire were not tracked past 4 weeks after treatment. Because pretreatment tumor biopsies were not available, the study could not determine whether clonotypes were already present within the tumor at baseline. The single-armed trial design could not address effects of radiation dose or scheduling on the TCR repertoire.

TCR beta libraries were generated from genomic DNA with the immunoSEQ kit, following the manufacturer's recommendations. To prepare libraries, a first multiplex PCR with proprietary primers was run, followed by a second PCR that added unique barcodes, and a bead cleanup was done after each round. Each sample batch included a kit-provided positive control reaction and a negative control reaction. The final libraries underwent checking on an Agilent 4200 TapeStation D1000 ScreenTape, volumetric pooling, and quantification by qPCR. Sequencing was performed on an Illumina NextSeq500 using a MidOutput 150-cycle cartridge, with 156 Read1 cycles, 15 Index1 cycles, and the kit custom primers. The pooled library was loaded at roughly 1 pM with a roughly 20% PhiX control spike-in. The source study handled its data this way. The vendor-processed data were analyzed in R, and a clonotype was defined as all T cells that share the same CDR3 nucleotide sequence. For clone abundance analyses, frequencies were normalized to the 10,000 most abundant clones per sample. Before analysis, public T cell clones were removed, and these numbered fewer than six per sample on average. Tumor-enriched and baseline blood-enriched clonotypes were defined by at least a 32-fold difference in abundance between compartments. A beta-binomial differential abundance model was applied to find clonotypes that expanded or contracted between blood time points. The Baroni-Urbani and Buser coefficient was used to measure tumor-blood repertoire similarity, and groups were compared with two-tailed Wilcoxon tests in R. Sourced from immuneACCESS, this table was stored by TCRdb with only in-frame sequences that have V and J called. A share of the clones is absent; for the studies checked, an unresolved V gene accounts for under half, and the remainder has no known explanation. V, J and clone size were drawn from that table, and D and trimming were deduced from the DNA. The sample profile shows roughly 64,000 clones; 70% to 80% of them were found once. The ten largest clones capture approximately 6.8% of the sample.

This TCR was recovered from a man in his sixties with renal cell carcinoma. The specimen was blood, collected from a patient whose treatment included radiotherapy and nephrectomy. Recombination linked TRBV11-2 to TRBJ2-3; TRBD1 agrees with 11 junctional bases. In nucleotides, the sequence is TGTGCCAGCAGCTCCGGACAGGGGGCTCTGCGGACAGATACGCAGTATTTT. Its translation reads: CASSSGQGALRTDTQYF.